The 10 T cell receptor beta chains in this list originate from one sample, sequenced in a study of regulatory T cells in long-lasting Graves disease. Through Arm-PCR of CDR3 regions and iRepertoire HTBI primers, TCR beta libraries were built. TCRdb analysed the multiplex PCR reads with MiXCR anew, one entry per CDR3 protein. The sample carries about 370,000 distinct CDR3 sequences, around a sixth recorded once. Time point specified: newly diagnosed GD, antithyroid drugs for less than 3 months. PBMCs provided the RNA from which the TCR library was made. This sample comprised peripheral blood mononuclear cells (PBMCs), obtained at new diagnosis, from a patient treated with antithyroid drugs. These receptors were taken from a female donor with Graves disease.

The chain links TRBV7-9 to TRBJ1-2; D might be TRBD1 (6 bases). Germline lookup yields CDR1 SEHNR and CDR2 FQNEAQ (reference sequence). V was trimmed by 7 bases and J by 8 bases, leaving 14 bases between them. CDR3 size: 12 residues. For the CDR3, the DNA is TGTGCCAGCACCTCTAAGGGGGGCGGCTACACCTTC. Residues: CASTSKGGGYTF.

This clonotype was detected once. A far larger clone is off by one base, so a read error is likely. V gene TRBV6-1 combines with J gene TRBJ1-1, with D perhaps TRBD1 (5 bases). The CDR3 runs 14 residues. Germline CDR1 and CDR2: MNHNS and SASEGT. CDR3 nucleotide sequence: TGTGCCGGCAGCCGTTCGGGACTGAACACTGAAGCTTTCTTT. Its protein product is CAGSRSGLNTEAFF.

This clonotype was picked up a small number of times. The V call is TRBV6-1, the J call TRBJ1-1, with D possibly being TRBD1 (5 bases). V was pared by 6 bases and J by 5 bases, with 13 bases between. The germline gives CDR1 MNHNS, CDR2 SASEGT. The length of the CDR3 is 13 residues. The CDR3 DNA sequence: TGTGCCAGCAGGGCCACTAGGGGAACTGAAGCTTTCTTT. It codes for CASRATRGTEAFF.

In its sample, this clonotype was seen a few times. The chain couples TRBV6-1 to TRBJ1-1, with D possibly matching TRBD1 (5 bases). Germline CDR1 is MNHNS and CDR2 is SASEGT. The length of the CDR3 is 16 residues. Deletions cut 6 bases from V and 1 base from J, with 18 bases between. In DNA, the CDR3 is TGTGCCAGCAGCCGATTCATCGGGGCTTGGAACACTGAAGCTTTCTTT. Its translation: CASSRFIGAWNTEAFF.

The CDR3 protein is CASSPTSGRPYEQYF. In DNA form, the CDR3 reads TGTGCCAGCAGCCCGACTAGCGGGAGGCCCTACGAGCAGTACTTC. V usage is TRBV7-3 and J usage is TRBJ2-7, with TRBD2 matching over 13 bases. The germline CDR1 and CDR2 sequences are SGHTA and FQGTGA. V trimming: 5 bases; J trimming: 2 bases; junction bases outside the gene matches: 3. This CDR3 comprises 15 residues.

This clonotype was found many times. CDR3 sequence (DNA): TGCAGCGTTGATCAAGAGAACACTGAAGCTTTCTTT. It is translated as CSVDQENTEAFF. The V gene is TRBV29-1, the J gene TRBJ1-1; D unresolved. CDR3 length: 12 amino acids. V was cut by 3 bases and J by 1 base, with 6 bases left in between. Per germline, CDR1 SQVTM and CDR2 ANQGSEA.

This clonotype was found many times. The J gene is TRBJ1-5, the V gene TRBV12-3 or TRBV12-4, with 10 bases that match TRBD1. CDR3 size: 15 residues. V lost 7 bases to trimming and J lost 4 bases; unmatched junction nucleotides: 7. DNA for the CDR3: TGTGCCAGCACTCCACCGGGACAGGGGAATCAGCCCCAGCATTTT. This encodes CASTPPGQGNQPQHF.

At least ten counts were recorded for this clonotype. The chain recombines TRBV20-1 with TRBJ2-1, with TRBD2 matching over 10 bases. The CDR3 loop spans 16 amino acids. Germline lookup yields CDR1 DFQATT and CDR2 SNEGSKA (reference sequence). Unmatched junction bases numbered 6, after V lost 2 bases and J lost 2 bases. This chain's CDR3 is CSARWSSGRTYNEQFF. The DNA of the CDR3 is TGCAGTGCTAGATGGAGTAGCGGGAGGACCTACAATGAGCAGTTCTTC.

The DNA for the CDR3 is TGTGCCAGCATCGAACAGACAGGGGGCGTCTATGGCTACACCTTC. Translated, it gives CASIEQTGGVYGYTF. This rearrangement joins TRBV12-3 or TRBV12-4 to TRBJ1-2, with 10 bases fitting TRBD1. V shed 7 bases and J 4 bases; nucleotides not matched to a gene: 9. The CDR3 sequence is 15 residues long.

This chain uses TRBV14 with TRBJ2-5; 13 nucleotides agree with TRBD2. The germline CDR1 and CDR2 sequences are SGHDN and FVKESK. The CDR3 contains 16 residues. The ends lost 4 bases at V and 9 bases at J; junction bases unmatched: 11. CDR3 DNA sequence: TGTGCCAGCAGCCGTGGACTAGCGGGGGCCCCGCGGGCCCAGTACTTC. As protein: CASSRGLAGAPRAQYF.